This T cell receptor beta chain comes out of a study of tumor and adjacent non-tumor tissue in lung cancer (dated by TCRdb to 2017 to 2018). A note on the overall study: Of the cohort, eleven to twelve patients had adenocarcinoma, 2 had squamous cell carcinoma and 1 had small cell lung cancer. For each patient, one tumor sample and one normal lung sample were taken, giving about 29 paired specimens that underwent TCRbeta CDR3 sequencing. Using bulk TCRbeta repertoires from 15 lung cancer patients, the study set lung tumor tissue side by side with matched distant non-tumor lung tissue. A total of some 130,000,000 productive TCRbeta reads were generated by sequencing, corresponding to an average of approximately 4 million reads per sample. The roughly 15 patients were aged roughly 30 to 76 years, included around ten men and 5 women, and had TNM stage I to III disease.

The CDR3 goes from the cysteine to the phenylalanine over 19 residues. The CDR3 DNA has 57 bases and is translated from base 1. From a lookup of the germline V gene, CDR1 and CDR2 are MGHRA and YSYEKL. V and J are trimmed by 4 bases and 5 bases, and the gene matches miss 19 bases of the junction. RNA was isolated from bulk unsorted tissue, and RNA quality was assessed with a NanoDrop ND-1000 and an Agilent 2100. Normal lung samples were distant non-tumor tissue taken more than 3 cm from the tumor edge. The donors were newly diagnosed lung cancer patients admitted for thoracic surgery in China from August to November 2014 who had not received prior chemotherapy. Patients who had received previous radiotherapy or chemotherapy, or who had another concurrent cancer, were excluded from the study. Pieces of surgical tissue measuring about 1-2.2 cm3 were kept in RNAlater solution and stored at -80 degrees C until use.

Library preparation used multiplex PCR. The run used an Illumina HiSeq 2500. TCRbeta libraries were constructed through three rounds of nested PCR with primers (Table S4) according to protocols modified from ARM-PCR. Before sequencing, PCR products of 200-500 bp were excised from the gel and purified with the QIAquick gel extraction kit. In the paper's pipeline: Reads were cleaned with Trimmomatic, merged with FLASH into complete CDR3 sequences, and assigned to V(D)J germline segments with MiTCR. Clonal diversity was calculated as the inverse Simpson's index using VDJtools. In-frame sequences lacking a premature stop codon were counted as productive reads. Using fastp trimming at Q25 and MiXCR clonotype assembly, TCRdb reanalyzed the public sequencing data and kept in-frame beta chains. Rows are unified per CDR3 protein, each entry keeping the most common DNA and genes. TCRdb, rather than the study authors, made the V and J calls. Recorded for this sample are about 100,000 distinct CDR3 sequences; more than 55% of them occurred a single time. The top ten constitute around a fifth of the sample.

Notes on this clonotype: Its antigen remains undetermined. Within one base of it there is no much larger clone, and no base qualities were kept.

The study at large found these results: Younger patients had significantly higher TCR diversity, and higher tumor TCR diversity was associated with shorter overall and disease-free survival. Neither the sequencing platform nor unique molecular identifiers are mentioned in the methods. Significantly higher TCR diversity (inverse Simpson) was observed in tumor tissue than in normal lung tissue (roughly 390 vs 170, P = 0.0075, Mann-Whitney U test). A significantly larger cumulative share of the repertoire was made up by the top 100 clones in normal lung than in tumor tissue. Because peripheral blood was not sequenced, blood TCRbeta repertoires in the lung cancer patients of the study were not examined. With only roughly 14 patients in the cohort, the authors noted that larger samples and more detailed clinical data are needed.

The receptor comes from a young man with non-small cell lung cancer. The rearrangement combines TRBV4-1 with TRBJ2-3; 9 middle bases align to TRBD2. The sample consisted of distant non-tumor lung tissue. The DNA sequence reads TGCGCCAGCAGCCCTTGGACTAGCGCGGGGGAACGCTACATAGATACGCAGTATTTT. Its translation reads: CASSPWTSAGERYIDTQYF.